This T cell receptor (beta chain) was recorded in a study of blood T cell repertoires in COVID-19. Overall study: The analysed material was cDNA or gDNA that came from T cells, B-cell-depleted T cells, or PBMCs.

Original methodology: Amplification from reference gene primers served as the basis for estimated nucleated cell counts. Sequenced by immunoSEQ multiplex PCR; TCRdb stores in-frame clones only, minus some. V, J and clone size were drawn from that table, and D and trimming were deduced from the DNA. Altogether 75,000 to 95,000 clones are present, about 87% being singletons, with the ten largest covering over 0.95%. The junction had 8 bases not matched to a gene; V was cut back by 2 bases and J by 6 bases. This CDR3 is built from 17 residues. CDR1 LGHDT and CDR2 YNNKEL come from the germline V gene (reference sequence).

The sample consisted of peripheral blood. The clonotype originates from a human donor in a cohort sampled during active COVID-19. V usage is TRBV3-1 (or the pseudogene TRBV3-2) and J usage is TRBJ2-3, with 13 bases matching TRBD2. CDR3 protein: CASSQRELAGGRDTQYF. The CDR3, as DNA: TGTGCCAGCAGCCAAAGAGAACTAGCGGGAGGGAGGGATACGCAGTATTTT.